The TCR beta chain described here comes from a study of cytomegalovirus exposure and HLA in healthy donors (dated by TCRdb to 2016 to 2017). As for the study more broadly: An earlier analysis of 587 of the donors reported approximately 260 Gb of sequence data and 95 million to 120 million unique TCR beta sequences obtained from about 180 million T cells. Around 330 gigabases of sequencing data and around 90 million unique TCR sequences made up an early release that covered roughly 670 HLA-typed donors. Of the roughly 400 genotyped donors, approximately 83% fell in the genetic ancestry cluster associated with self-reported Caucasian donors. The study aimed to test whether cataloging public T cell receptors could reveal signatures of past pathogen exposure. The study used immunosequencing to profile the T cell repertoires of about 670 subjects and linked those repertoires to cytomegalovirus serostatus. Along with the approximately 700-subject first cohort, a separate validation cohort of 120 different subjects was used. The study combined high-throughput TCR immunosequencing, statistical association of individual TCRs with disease status, and machine learning to predict cytomegalovirus infection status. A later analysis re-analyzed previously published TCR beta repertoires from roughly 600 donors and added high-resolution HLA genotyping to study TCR occurrence patterns. In the later analysis, no new phenotypic data were used to find candidate immune exposures; instead, reliance was placed on TCR beta sequences and their occurrence across donors. To decide whether each TCR beta V gene segment behaved as functional or pseudogenic, an earlier analysis of fewer than 750 of the donors relied on high-throughput TCR beta sequencing. Donor age, sex, ethnicity and CMV serostatus were collected together with the repertoire data. In a later genetic analysis, genome-wide SNP genotypes for about three fifths of the 666 donors were used, and that subset was treated as a discovery cohort. All discovery cohort repertoires had been generated using a single sequencing platform. Both class I and class II loci were covered by HLA typing, at four-digit resolution. Typing coverage varied by locus: roughly 629-640 donors for A, B, C, DRB1 and DQB1; 522 for DQA1; about 600 for DPA1; more than 450 for DPB1. Because of strong linkage in the cohort, five DR-DQ haplotypes were treated as single units for association and clustering. Among some 400 genotyped donors of the cohort, an average of about 220,000 unique TCR beta nucleotide sequences was sequenced per donor, of which roughly 17% were non-productive. The research as a whole found: Most TCR sequences were observed very rarely across donors, whereas some public TCRs were present in many individuals. Sequencing depth was assumed to be roughly uniform across donors in the presence/absence analyses, though that assumption may not hold. Because the 87-base-pair reads could not distinguish some IMGT-functional V segments, including TRBV6-2 and TRBV6-3, those segments were excluded. Because HLA typing was unavailable for some donors at each locus, only the typed subset was used in association tests. CMV serostatus was the only immune exposure information available for the cohort. A later genetic analysis associated a missense DCLRE1C variant with V-gene and J-gene trimming of TCR beta chains, and an independent cohort replicated the association. In a later analysis, the rate of TCR association differed among HLA loci, with DRB1 alleles having the most associated TCRs and HLA-C alleles having the fewest. The sequencing pipeline was judged likely to have produced a cluster of highly shared sequence variants as a technical artifact. A later analysis found that most CMV-associated TCR beta chains appeared HLA-restricted, with HLA associations seemingly driven largely by CMV exposure. In the study, 150 to 200 TCR beta chains were listed as associated with cytomegalovirus. In a later analysis, 16,951 TCR beta sequences were associated with specific HLA alleles at a false discovery rate of 0.05. The authors suggested that the approach could potentially be generalized to other disease states and immunological phenotypes. Only TCR beta chains were sequenced in this cohort, and the absence of alpha or paired-chain data limited detectable features. A later genetic analysis reported fewer N-insertions in productive TCRs among donors in an Asian-associated ancestry cluster than the approximately 700-donor mean. An earlier analysis of approximately 540 of the donors showed that most TCR beta V segments appeared in productive rearrangements either about 87% or about 30% of the time, which broadly matched IMGT annotations. In a later analysis, HLA-associated TCR beta chains showed more clonal expansion and lower generation probabilities than non-associated chains that were equally common. A further reported finding was that TCR beta sequences accurately predicted the HLA-A and HLA-B alleles for most subjects in the first cohort. In vitro tests confirmed that a few of the cytomegalovirus-associated TCR beta chains recognize cytomegalovirus antigens. Linkage disequilibrium might explain the correlated functional status among segregating V segments, but an unknown experimental factor could not be ruled out. Several of the top co-occurrence clusters appeared to be linked to parvovirus B19, influenza, CMV and Epstein-Barr virus, according to a later analysis. The earlier analysis of nearly 600 of the donors excluded seventeen rarely observed V segments, including chromosome 9 orphons, because counts were too low. Cytomegalovirus status was reported to be diagnosed by the classifier with high specificity and sensitivity in both the original and validation cohorts. When HLA alleles, especially DR and DQ, strongly co-occurred, attributing TCR associations to individual alleles was difficult.

Including the terminal cysteine and phenylalanine, the CDR3 comprises 15 residues. Just CDR3 DNA is preserved here, 45 bases in frame from base 1. Trimming costs V 4 bases and J 5 bases, and their ends lie 18 bases apart. As encoded in the germline V gene (reference sequence), CDR1 is SEHNR while CDR2 is FQNEAQ. Note on this clone: The antigen it binds to is not known. No much larger clone exists at a distance of one base, and base qualities are not known.

Library construction relied on the immunoSEQ multiplex PCR assay. A mixture of 60 forward primers for TCR Vbeta segments and 13 reverse primers for TCR Jbeta segments was used in the multiplex PCR. The CDR3 region of rearranged TCR beta genes was amplified from genomic DNA with a multiplex PCR assay. Amplified TCR beta libraries were sequenced as 87-base-pair reads on the Illumina HiSeq System. The source study handled its data this way. A later analysis tallied around 82 million unique TCR beta chains across the 666 repertoires, and about 12 million of those chains were shared by two or more donors. Raw reads were error-corrected and collapsed into unique sequences by a nearest-neighbor algorithm in which closely related sequences were merged to remove PCR and sequencing errors. V, D and J gene segments were assigned by aligning CDR3 sequences to IMGT reference sequences. For a sequence to be retained, at least a six-nucleotide match to both a V gene segment and a J gene segment was required. Rearrangements were called productive when the CDR3 lacked stop codons and stayed in frame with V and J; all others were non-productive. CDR3 was defined by IMGT convention, running from the second conserved V-encoded cysteine to the conserved J-encoded phenylalanine. In an earlier analysis of just under 600 of the donors, sequences lacking an unambiguous match to a single V gene segment were excluded. In an earlier analysis of a few hundred of the donors, V segments were called functional above 56.7% productive rearrangements and were called segregating when the between-donor standard deviation exceeded 5%. A statistical classification framework was built to diagnose cytomegalovirus status from the catalog of TCR beta chain sequences. In a later analysis, V and J genes were assigned by comparing TCR nucleotide sequences against IMGT/GENE-DB human TR gene sequences. A later analysis assigned CDR3 sequences and most-parsimonious VDJ recombination scenarios with the TCRdist pipeline. A later analysis defined each TCR beta chain by its CDR3 amino acid sequence plus V-gene family, and excluded reads lacking a unique V-gene family. A later analysis removed 500 to 650 highly shared, low-generation-probability nucleotide sequences to deal with suspected cross-contamination and a sequencing artifact. In a later analysis, a clonal expansion index was calculated for each public chain from normalized within-repertoire ranks of inferred template counts. In a later analysis, generation probabilities were computed using a VDJ recombination model fitted to out-of-frame rearrangements, and the results were checked against IGoR. In a later analysis, hypergeometric tests were used to score TCR-TCR, TCR-HLA and TCR-CMV co-occurrence, with a repertoire-size bias correction applied to TCR pairs. False discovery rates were estimated in a later analysis by permuting HLA or CMV assignments 20 times. A later analysis grouped co-occurring TCRs with DBSCAN, adding TCRdist sequence similarity when clustering within HLA-allele-positive subsets. For co-occurrence clustering, repertoires with fewer than 30,000 or more than 120,000 public chains were excluded, along with several repertoires with anomalous nucleotide sharing. The immuneACCESS repertoire file appears here via TCRdb, limited to in-frame rearrangements. These files lack a portion of the clones; in checked studies, under half of the deficit traces to unresolved V genes, and the cause of the others is not known. The D gene and trimming were derived from the DNA, and the V and J assignments and clone size from that table. The sample table records roughly 110,000 clones; around 80% of these occur just once. The ten largest clonotypes hold roughly 6.5% of the sample.

The cohort was made up of 666 healthy bone marrow donors. All cohort members were sampled while nominally healthy, although unrecorded immune exposures were likely present. The donor was CMV seropositive and belonged to the group of 250 to 350 seropositive cohort members. Every donor gave a peripheral blood sample, and the peripheral blood mononuclear cells from that sample were used for TCR beta sequencing. Genomic DNA was extracted from the blood cell samples with the Qiagen DNeasy Blood Extraction Kit. The specimen sequenced was PBMCs. Recombination linked TRBV7-9 to TRBJ2-7; 5 matching bases give a weak D call of TRBD1. This receptor was taken from a woman in her 50s in good health and CMV-seropositive. The bases are TGTGCCAGCAGCTCCCCCCAGGCAGGGTATAACGAGCAGTACTTC. The resulting protein is CASSSPQAGYNEQYF.